These T cell receptor beta chains were read from a single sample in a study of identical twins. TCRdb re-analysed the 5' RACE reads in MiXCR, keeping a single row per CDR3 protein. The data hold about 570,000 distinct CDR3 sequences, with 9.6% observed a single time. This sample was shared with a second study, whose subject was yellow fever vaccine responses in identical twins.

The sequenced sample consisted of PBMCs. The origin of the receptors is a woman in her late teens or twenties in good health. Both conserved end residues are part of each CDR3. D genes are given only for firm matches. Size tells how often a clone was seen (once, few, many) or the class of an expanded clone, and some rows leave it out.

D gene | J gene | V gene | clone size | CDR3 protein | CDR3 DNA
NA | TRBJ2-2 | TRBV6-2/TRBV6-3 | few | CASSYNSLVSALLGAGELFF | TGTGCCAGCAGTTATAATTCTTTGGTGTCGGCACTCCTGGGGGCTGGGGAGCTGTTTTTT
NA | TRBJ1-2 | TRBV4-2 | NA | CASSQPGRGLANYGYTF | TGTGCCAGCAGCCAACCCGGCCGGGGGCTAGCTAACTATGGCTACACCTTC
TRBD1 | TRBJ1-5 | TRBV7-8 | NA | CASSLVGQGYSNQPQHF | TGTGCCAGCAGCTTAGTCGGACAGGGTTATAGCAATCAGCCCCAGCATTTT
TRBD2 | TRBJ2-1 | TRBV5-1 | NA | CASRPGLAGHNEQFF | TGCGCCAGCAGGCCTGGACTAGCGGGCCACAATGAGCAGTTCTTC
NA | TRBJ2-6 | TRBV15 | NA | CATSSRQAFSGANVLTF | TGTGCCACCAGCTCAAGACAGGCTTTCTCTGGGGCCAACGTCCTGACTTTC
NA | TRBJ1-2 | TRBV29-1 | many | CSVVRGANYGYTF | TGCAGCGTTGTGCGTGGGGCTAACTATGGCTACACCTTC
TRBD1 | TRBJ2-6 | TRBV11-1 | NA | CASSSARDRVRPGANVLTF | TGTGCCAGCAGCTCCGCTAGGGACAGGGTTAGGCCTGGGGCCAACGTCCTGACTTTC
NA | TRBJ2-7 | TRBV9 | few | CASSVHGLDYEQYF | TGTGCCAGCAGCGTACACGGACTCGACTACGAGCAGTACTTC
NA | TRBJ2-1 | TRBV6-5 | many | CASTSSYNEQFF | TGTGCCAGCACGAGCTCCTACAATGAGCAGTTCTTC
NA | TRBJ1-1 | TRBV5-4 | few | CASSFRDYTEAFF | TGTGCCAGCAGCTTCCGGGACTACACTGAAGCTTTCTTT
TRBD1 | TRBJ2-1 | TRBV24-1 | many | CATSQTGVRGNEQFF | TGTGCCACCAGCCAAACAGGGGTCCGTGGGAATGAGCAGTTCTTC
NA | TRBJ2-4 | TRBV25-1 | many | CASTSFKNIQYF | TGTGCCAGCACCAGTTTCAAAAACATTCAGTACTTC
TRBD2 | TRBJ2-7 | TRBV27 | few | CASSFFTSGAPYEQYF | TGTGCCAGCAGTTTCTTCACTAGCGGGGCACCCTACGAGCAGTACTTC
TRBD1 | TRBJ2-1 | TRBV7-9 | few | CASTWTSGTGKFF | TGTGCCAGCACCTGGACCAGTGGGACAGGAAAGTTCTTC
NA | TRBJ2-1 | TRBV4-3 | many | CASAPGSVSYNEQFF | TGCGCCAGCGCCCCGGGCTCCGTCTCCTACAATGAGCAGTTCTTC
NA | TRBJ2-5 | TRBV11-1 | many | CASSFGIQETQYF | TGTGCCAGCAGCTTCGGGATCCAAGAGACCCAGTACTTC
NA | TRBJ2-1 | TRBV3-1 | NA | CASSHTGGSGNEQFF | TGTGCCAGCAGCCATACTGGGGGGTCCGGCAATGAGCAGTTCTTC
NA | TRBJ2-1 | TRBV6-5 | NA | CASALDHNEQFF | TGTGCCAGCGCCCTTGACCACAATGAGCAGTTCTTC
TRBD2 | TRBJ2-7 | TRBV6-1 | NA | CASRQTSGTTYEQYF | TGTGCCAGCCGCCAGACTAGCGGGACTACCTACGAGCAGTACTTC
TRBD2 | TRBJ2-3 | TRBV5-1 | NA | CASSRTPSGSRTDTQYF | TGCGCCAGCAGCAGGACTCCTAGCGGGAGCCGCACAGATACGCAGTATTTT
TRBD2 | TRBJ2-1 | TRBV20-1 | NA | CSATGLAALQGYNEQFF | TGCAGTGCTACGGGACTAGCGGCCCTACAAGGTTACAATGAGCAGTTCTTC
NA | TRBJ2-1 | TRBV9 | few | CASSNTGTVGQFF | TGTGCCAGCAGCAACACAGGGACCGTGGGGCAGTTCTTC
TRBD2 | TRBJ2-3 | TRBV24-1 | few | CATSDLRGSSTDTQYF | TGTGCCACCAGTGATTTGCGCGGGAGTAGCACAGATACGCAGTATTTT
TRBD2 | TRBJ2-3 | TRBV2 | NA | CAICTSGLLAGGGTDTQYF | TGTGCCATCTGTACGTCTGGTTTACTAGCGGGAGGCGGCACAGATACGCAGTATTTT
NA | TRBJ2-7 | TRBV7-2 | many | CASSLALNEFGEQYF | TGTGCCAGCAGCTTAGCGCTTAACGAGTTTGGCGAGCAGTACTTC
NA | TRBJ2-7 | TRBV20-1 | few | CSARVGREQYF | TGCAGTGCTAGAGTGGGGCGCGAGCAGTACTTC
TRBD1 | TRBJ2-7 | TRBV19 | NA | CASSIFGTGAYEQYF | TGTGCCAGTAGTATATTCGGGACAGGGGCCTACGAGCAGTACTTC
NA | TRBJ2-5 | TRBV24-1 | NA | CATSEGPVQETQYF | TGTGCCACCAGTGAGGGCCCGGTACAAGAGACCCAGTACTTC
TRBD2 | TRBJ2-1 | TRBV7-3 | many | CASSSSSGQYSYNEQFF | TGTGCCAGCAGCTCCTCTAGCGGGCAGTACTCCTACAATGAGCAGTTCTTC
TRBD2 | TRBJ2-7 | TRBV7-8 | few | CASSLRLAGGPHEQYF | TGTGCCAGCAGCTTAAGGCTAGCGGGGGGCCCTCACGAGCAGTACTTC
TRBD2 | TRBJ2-1 | TRBV12-3/TRBV12-4 | few | CASSPNRGTSGTYNEQFF | TGTGCCAGCAGTCCGAACCGTGGGACTAGCGGGACCTACAATGAGCAGTTCTTC
NA | TRBJ1-1 | TRBV5-1 | NA | CASSPGGPTEAFF | TGCGCCAGCAGCCCGGGCGGCCCCACTGAAGCTTTCTTT
NA | TRBJ2-1 | TRBV7-3 | NA | CASSLTGYKDEQFF | TGTGCCAGCAGCTTAACGGGGTACAAGGACGAGCAGTTCTTC
NA | TRBJ2-1 | TRBV2 | few | CARGIDYNEQFF | TGTGCCAGAGGGATAGACTACAATGAGCAGTTCTTC
NA | TRBJ2-1 | TRBV7-2 | few | CASSLAGGWYNEQFF | TGTGCCAGCAGCTTAGCGGGGGGATGGTACAATGAGCAGTTCTTC
TRBD1 | TRBJ1-1 | TRBV28 | NA | CASSSGQRNTEAFF | TGTGCCAGCAGTTCGGGACAGAGAAACACTGAAGCTTTCTTT
TRBD2 | TRBJ2-3 | TRBV7-9 | few | CASRPGLAGGPRETQYF | TGTGCCAGCAGGCCGGGACTAGCGGGAGGGCCCCGGGAAACGCAGTATTTT
TRBD2 | TRBJ2-7 | TRBV24-1 | NA | CATSDGGDYEQYF | TGTGCCACCAGTGATGGGGGGGACTACGAGCAGTACTTC
TRBD2 | TRBJ2-1 | TRBV20-1 | NA | CSAPLPTSGINNEQFF | TGCAGTGCTCCTCTCCCGACTAGCGGGATCAACAATGAGCAGTTCTTC
TRBD2 | TRBJ2-2 | TRBV7-8 | NA | CASSLGTRLGSGELFF | TGTGCCAGCAGCTTAGGGACTAGGTTGGGGTCCGGGGAGCTGTTTTTT
NA | TRBJ2-1 | TRBV3-1 | many | CASSQGSAGPREQFF | TGTGCCAGCAGCCAAGGTAGCGCCGGTCCCCGGGAGCAGTTCTTC